This TCR beta chain was identified during a study of T cells after yellow fever vaccination. TCRdb reprocessed the 5' RACE reads via MiXCR and lists one record per CDR3 protein. The table has 320,000 or so distinct CDR3 sequences, about 7.8% seen once. Trimming took 7 bases from V and 0 from J, leaving 16 bases between them. The CDR3 is 15 residues long. The germline V gene has CDR1 SGHVS and CDR2 FQNEAQ. This clonotype was found many times. Its antigen remains unknown. General study results and limits: On re-exposure, the response was weaker but peaked faster, at day 5 versus 15. Some clonotypes, a small share, were shared between CD4 and CD8 compartments. Bulk-population clonotypes that are abundant could appear as contaminants in FACS-sorted repertoires. Reappearance after the booster was seen for most primary-vaccination clones, at 95% to 96% CD4 and around 88% CD8.

The TCR was taken from a man younger than 35 who received the YFV17D yellow fever vaccine. The source was PBMCs, collected approximately 47 days after the first yellow fever vaccination. The chain employs TRBV7-8 and TRBJ2-7; D perhaps matches TRBD1 (5 bases). The CDR3 bases are TGTGCCAGCACCTCATCTAGGGGTACCTCCTACGAGCAGTACTTC. Protein: CASTSSRGTSYEQYF.